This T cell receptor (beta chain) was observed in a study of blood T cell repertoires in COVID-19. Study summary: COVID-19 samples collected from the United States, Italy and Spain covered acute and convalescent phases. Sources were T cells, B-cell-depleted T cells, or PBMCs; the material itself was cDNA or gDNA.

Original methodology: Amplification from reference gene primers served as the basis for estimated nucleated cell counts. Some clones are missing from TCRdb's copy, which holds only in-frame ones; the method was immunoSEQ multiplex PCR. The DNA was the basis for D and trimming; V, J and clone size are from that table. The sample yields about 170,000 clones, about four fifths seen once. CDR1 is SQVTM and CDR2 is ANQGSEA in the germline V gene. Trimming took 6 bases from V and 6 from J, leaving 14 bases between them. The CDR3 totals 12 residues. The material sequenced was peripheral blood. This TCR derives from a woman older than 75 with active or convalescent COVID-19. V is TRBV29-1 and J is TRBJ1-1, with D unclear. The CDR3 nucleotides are TGCAGCGTCAACGACGGAGGAGCTGAAGCTTTCTTT. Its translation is CSVNDGGAEAFF.